This is a list of T cell receptor beta chains from one sample in a study of metastatic and nonmetastatic thyroid tumors. TCRdb reprocessed the PCR reads using MiXCR. Among more than 20,000 clones listed, 36% were seen once. Sequencing input: blood. These receptors were obtained from a male donor with papillary thyroid cancer or a benign thyroid nodule (not recorded which). Some clones in this sample may be carry-over from other donors' samples. Each CDR3 is given with its conserved first and last residue. The D gene is left open where the match is weak. The size entry is marked missing in some rows and otherwise reads once, few, many or a size class.

D gene: NA; V gene: TRBV20-1; J gene: TRBJ2-7; clone size: NA; CDR3 protein: CSARDLRGYEQYF; CDR3 DNA: TGCAGTGCTAGAGATCTGAGGGGCTACGAGCAGTACTTC
D gene: NA; V gene: TRBV11-1; J gene: TRBJ1-3; clone size: NA; CDR3 protein: CASSLAVGGSGNTIYF; CDR3 DNA: TGTGCCAGCAGCCTTGCGGTGGGGGGCTCTGGAAACACCATATATTTT
D gene: NA; V gene: TRBV28; J gene: TRBJ2-7; clone size: medium-sized; CDR3 protein: CASSLEHDIYEQYF; CDR3 DNA: TGTGCCAGCAGTTTAGAGCACGATATCTACGAGCAGTACTTC
D gene: NA; V gene: TRBV6-2/TRBV6-3; J gene: TRBJ1-5; clone size: few; CDR3 protein: CASSSKGPTSNQPQHF; CDR3 DNA: TGTGCCAGCAGTTCCAAAGGGCCCACTAGCAATCAGCCCCAGCATTTT
D gene: TRBD1; V gene: TRBV3-1; J gene: TRBJ1-6; clone size: many; CDR3 protein: CASSQGTGDSPLHF; CDR3 DNA: TGTGCCAGCAGCCAAGGGACAGGGGATTCACCCCTCCACTTT
D gene: TRBD2; V gene: TRBV6-4; J gene: TRBJ2-2; clone size: few; CDR3 protein: CASSVDSGRATGELFF; CDR3 DNA: TGTGCCAGCAGTGTGGACAGCGGGAGGGCCACCGGGGAGCTGTTTTTT
D gene: NA; V gene: TRBV6-1; J gene: TRBJ1-2; clone size: NA; CDR3 protein: CASSDWGAYGYTF; CDR3 DNA: TGTGCCAGCAGTGATTGGGGTGCCTATGGCTACACCTTC
D gene: NA; V gene: TRBV4-2; J gene: TRBJ2-7; clone size: NA; CDR3 protein: CASSQGPGEQYF; CDR3 DNA: TGTGCCAGCAGCCAAGGGCCAGGCGAGCAGTACTTC
D gene: TRBD2; V gene: TRBV3-1; J gene: TRBJ2-3; clone size: few; CDR3 protein: CASSQDGREGKDTQYF; CDR3 DNA: TGTGCCAGCAGCCAAGATGGGCGGGAGGGCAAAGATACGCAGTATTTT
D gene: TRBD1; V gene: TRBV7-2; J gene: TRBJ1-1; clone size: once; CDR3 protein: CASSLRTGNEAFF; CDR3 DNA: TGTGCCAGCAGCCTCCGGACAGGGAATGAAGCTTTCTTT
D gene: NA; V gene: TRBV6-1; J gene: TRBJ1-1; clone size: NA; CDR3 protein: CASGGAENTEAFF; CDR3 DNA: TGTGCCAGCGGCGGGGCGGAAAACACTGAAGCTTTCTTT
D gene: NA; V gene: TRBV20-1; J gene: TRBJ1-1; clone size: NA; CDR3 protein: CSAPLGAMITEAFF; CDR3 DNA: TGCAGTGCCCCGCTGGGGGCGATGATCACTGAAGCTTTCTTT
D gene: NA; V gene: TRBV5-1; J gene: TRBJ2-5; clone size: NA; CDR3 protein: CASSRGAPQYQETQYF; CDR3 DNA: TGCGCCAGCAGCCGGGGGGCCCCTCAGTACCAAGAGACCCAGTACTTC
D gene: TRBD1; V gene: TRBV27; J gene: TRBJ2-7; clone size: NA; CDR3 protein: CASSLRTGWEQYF; CDR3 DNA: TGTGCCAGCAGTTTACGGACAGGGTGGGAGCAGTACTTC
D gene: TRBD2; V gene: TRBV15; J gene: TRBJ2-3; clone size: few; CDR3 protein: CATSRDTLAGSKTDTQYF; CDR3 DNA: TGTGCCACCAGCAGAGATACCCTAGCGGGGAGCAAGACAGATACGCAGTATTTT
D gene: NA; V gene: TRBV20-1; J gene: TRBJ2-1; clone size: NA; CDR3 protein: CSASRRVRTEQFF; CDR3 DNA: TGCAGTGCTAGTCGCAGGGTTAGGACTGAGCAGTTCTTC
D gene: TRBD2; V gene: TRBV9; J gene: TRBJ2-7; clone size: NA; CDR3 protein: CASSPDGLAAFGEQYF; CDR3 DNA: TGTGCCAGCAGCCCAGACGGACTAGCGGCTTTCGGAGAGCAGTACTTC
D gene: NA; V gene: TRBV30; J gene: TRBJ2-7; clone size: NA; CDR3 protein: CAWSTGGGGYEQYF; CDR3 DNA: TGTGCCTGGAGTACTGGAGGAGGAGGCTACGAGCAGTACTTC
D gene: TRBD1; V gene: TRBV20-1; J gene: TRBJ1-1; clone size: NA; CDR3 protein: CSARDRGTGDTEAFF; CDR3 DNA: TGCAGTGCTAGAGATCGGGGGACAGGGGACACTGAAGCTTTCTTT
D gene: NA; V gene: TRBV5-4; J gene: TRBJ1-2; clone size: NA; CDR3 protein: CASSPPAGGYTF; CDR3 DNA: TGTGCCAGCAGTCCACCAGCGGGAGGCTACACCTTC
D gene: TRBD2; V gene: TRBV20-1; J gene: TRBJ2-5; clone size: NA; CDR3 protein: CSAEGLAGKETQYF; CDR3 DNA: TGCAGTGCTGAAGGACTAGCGGGGAAAGAGACCCAGTACTTC
D gene: TRBD1; V gene: TRBV15; J gene: TRBJ2-5; clone size: medium-sized; CDR3 protein: CATRSEPGGGETQYF; CDR3 DNA: TGTGCCACCCGCTCTGAGCCAGGGGGCGGGGAGACCCAGTACTTC
D gene: TRBD2; V gene: TRBV20-1; J gene: TRBJ2-3; clone size: NA; CDR3 protein: CSAPAGAVDTQYF; CDR3 DNA: TGCAGTGCCCCGGCGGGAGCGGTTGATACGCAGTATTTT
D gene: NA; V gene: TRBV7-6; J gene: TRBJ2-1; clone size: many; CDR3 protein: CASSAGPASSYNEQFF; CDR3 DNA: TGTGCCAGCAGCGCAGGGCCAGCAAGCTCCTACAATGAGCAGTTCTTC
D gene: NA; V gene: TRBV27; J gene: TRBJ1-2; clone size: many; CDR3 protein: CASSLFGQPAEGYTF; CDR3 DNA: TGTGCCAGCAGTTTATTTGGGCAGCCAGCGGAAGGCTACACCTTC
D gene: NA; V gene: TRBV6-2/TRBV6-3; J gene: TRBJ1-2; clone size: NA; CDR3 protein: CASSRGYGYTF; CDR3 DNA: TGTGCCAGCAGTCGAGGCTATGGCTACACCTTC
D gene: NA; V gene: TRBV12-3/TRBV12-4; J gene: TRBJ2-1; clone size: few; CDR3 protein: CATGGWNEQFF; CDR3 DNA: TGTGCCACCGGGGGTTGGAATGAGCAGTTCTTC
D gene: TRBD2; V gene: TRBV20-1; J gene: TRBJ2-3; clone size: once; CDR3 protein: CSAGPAGGGVTDTQYF; CDR3 DNA: TGCAGTGCCGGCCCAGCGGGCGGGGGGGTCACAGATACGCAGTATTTT
D gene: NA; V gene: TRBV6-2/TRBV6-3; J gene: TRBJ2-7; clone size: few; CDR3 protein: CASSSGLEGNEQYF; CDR3 DNA: TGTGCCAGCAGTTCGGGACTTGAGGGGAACGAGCAGTACTTC
D gene: NA; V gene: TRBV20-1; J gene: TRBJ2-7; clone size: NA; CDR3 protein: CSARDGDSGEQYF; CDR3 DNA: TGCAGTGCTAGAGATGGGGATTCGGGAGAGCAGTACTTC
D gene: NA; V gene: TRBV2; J gene: TRBJ2-3; clone size: many; CDR3 protein: CASSGRAWTDTQYF; CDR3 DNA: TGTGCCAGCAGTGGTAGGGCTTGGACAGATACGCAGTATTTT
D gene: NA; V gene: TRBV11-2; J gene: TRBJ1-1; clone size: NA; CDR3 protein: CASSLGGGNTEAFF; CDR3 DNA: TGTGCCAGCAGCTTAGGGGGCGGCAACACTGAAGCTTTCTTT
D gene: NA; V gene: TRBV9; J gene: TRBJ2-1; clone size: medium-sized; CDR3 protein: CASSVVGTRYNEQFF; CDR3 DNA: TGTGCCAGCAGCGTAGTGGGTACCCGTTACAATGAGCAGTTCTTC
D gene: NA; V gene: TRBV20-1; J gene: TRBJ1-2; clone size: NA; CDR3 protein: CSARENAGNYGYTF; CDR3 DNA: TGCAGTGCTAGAGAGAATGCGGGTAACTATGGCTACACCTTC
D gene: NA; V gene: TRBV6-1; J gene: TRBJ2-1; clone size: many; CDR3 protein: CASSTLANEQFF; CDR3 DNA: TGTGCCAGCAGCACCCTAGCAAATGAGCAGTTCTTC
D gene: NA; V gene: TRBV6-2/TRBV6-3; J gene: TRBJ2-6; clone size: medium-sized; CDR3 protein: CASSLYGDSGANVLTF; CDR3 DNA: TGTGCCAGCAGTTTGTATGGAGACTCTGGGGCCAACGTCCTGACTTTC